Sequencing of this T cell receptor (beta chain) was carried out in a study of technical replicates of blood from a handful of donors. Clones were read by immunoSEQ multiplex PCR, and TCRdb kept only the in-frame ones, dropping some. The sample holds around 93,000 clones; approximately 95% are singletons and the top ten take 0.34%. This CDR3 spans 16 amino acids. J was trimmed by 3 bases and V by 3 bases; bases with no gene match: 9. The germline V gene encodes CDR1 SGHNT and CDR2 YYREEE (reference sequence). Input material: T cells isolated from PBMCs. The sequence came from a human donor in good health. The V and J genes are TRBV5-4 and TRBJ2-3; the match to TRBD1 covers 8 bases. CDR3 nucleotide sequence: TGTGCCAGCAGCTCTGCCGAGACAGGGGCTACAGATACGCAGTATTTT. It codes for CASSSAETGATDTQYF.